Reported below is one T cell receptor (beta chain). Its antigen has not been determined. No quality values exist for individual bases; no much larger clone is one base distant. The germline V gene specifies SNHLY as CDR1 and FYNNEI as CDR2. Unmatched junction bases come to 5, with V trimmed by 5 bases and J by 1 base. From cysteine to phenylalanine, the CDR3 is 16 amino acids long. Only the CDR3 DNA stays, 48 bases, in frame from base 1. The time point label on this specimen signifies: baseline before first vaccination. Vaccinee samples came from UK trials COV001 and COV002, including a single-blind randomized controlled phase 2/3 trial of AZD1222 (ChAdOx1 nCoV-19) in healthy adults. Trial participant PBMC samples were collected at day 0 and day 28 after the second dose for TCRbeta chain sequencing. The CDR3 regions of human TCRbeta chains were analyzed by immunosequencing. As for how the authors treated the data: Repertoire TCRs were matched against a reference library of SARS-CoV-2-specific TCRs generated with the MIRA antigen-specificity platform. Breadth meant the fraction of unique TCRs that were SARS-CoV-2-associated, whereas depth meant the fraction of total T cells that were SARS-CoV-2-associated. Using the MIRA data, every spike-specific TCR was mapped to the spike region that the TCR reacted to and assigned to either a CD4 or a CD8 class. Log10-transformed breadth and depth values were compared by one-way ANOVA with Sidak's multiple comparisons tests. Imported from immuneACCESS, the table was reduced by TCRdb to in-frame sequences with V and J called. These copies leave out some clones; in studies compared against another copy, an unresolved V gene accounts for under half, and the cause of the remainder is not known. The V and J calls and the clone size are those of that table, but D and trimming were determined from the DNA. The sample profile shows 95,000 to 150,000 clones; about 88% of them were found once. The ten largest clones capture roughly 2.3% of the sample.

This entry belongs to a study of T cell responses to AZD1222 COVID-19 vaccine (dated by TCRdb to the early 2020s). Background for the entire study: Because spike-specific TCR depth and breadth did not differ between the two schedules, AZD1222 recipients who got a second dose at roughly 4 weeks were pooled with those who got a second dose at roughly 12 weeks. TCR sequencing was performed for more than 230 trial participants, of whom about 200 were given two doses of AZD1222 and approximately 25 were given two doses of MenACWY control vaccine. Trial participants were enrolled by age into 18-55, 56-69 and 70-plus year subgroups, with about 150, 28 and 57 TCR-sequenced participants respectively. Overall study results and their limits: Most participants were white British and females outnumbered males, and the authors suggested that clonal diversity may have been underestimated. The vaccine-associated CD4 TCRs covered the entire spike protein, and the dominant responses fell in regions 160-218 and 743-854. Nearly half of unique spike-specific TCRs reportedly recognized epitopes outside regions mutated in the B.1.351 and B.1.1.7 variants. Because no day 14 peak-response samples were available, the repertoires could be characterized only after the peak T cell response. Spike-specific TCR breadth and depth rose significantly after two AZD1222 doses compared with day 0 and with MenACWY recipients. The 56-69-year group was small, and its depth increase did not reach significance, likely because of low power. Conclusions about previously exposed vaccinees are limited, since just a handful of AZD1222 recipients were seropositive for SARS-CoV-2 at baseline.

The sequence came from an adult in good health. This specimen consisted of peripheral blood, obtained on day 0 of AZD1222 vaccination. The rearranged chain carries TRBV2 and TRBJ1-6, and 7 junction bases match TRBD1. At the DNA level, the sequence is TGTGCCAGCAGTTTGACAGGGCGGTCCTATAATTCACCCCTCCACTTT. It codes for CASSLTGRSYNSPLHF.